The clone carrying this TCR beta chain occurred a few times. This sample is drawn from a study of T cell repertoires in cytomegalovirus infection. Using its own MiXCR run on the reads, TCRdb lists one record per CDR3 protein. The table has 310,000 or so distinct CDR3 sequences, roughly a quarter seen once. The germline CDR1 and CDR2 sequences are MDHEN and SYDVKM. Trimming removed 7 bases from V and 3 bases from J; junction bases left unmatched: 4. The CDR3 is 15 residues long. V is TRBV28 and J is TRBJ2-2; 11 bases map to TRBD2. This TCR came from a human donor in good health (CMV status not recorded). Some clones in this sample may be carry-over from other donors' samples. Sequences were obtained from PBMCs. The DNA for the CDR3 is TGTGCCAGCATGGGACTAGCGGAGCACACCGGGGAGCTGTTTTTT. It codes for CASMGLAEHTGELFF. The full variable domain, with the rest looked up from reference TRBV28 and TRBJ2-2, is DVKVTQSSRYLVKRTGEKVFLECVQDMDHENMFWYRQDPGLGLRLIYFSYDVKMKEKGDIPEGYSVSREKKERFSLILESASTNQTSMYLCASMGLAEHTGELFFGEGSRLTVL.